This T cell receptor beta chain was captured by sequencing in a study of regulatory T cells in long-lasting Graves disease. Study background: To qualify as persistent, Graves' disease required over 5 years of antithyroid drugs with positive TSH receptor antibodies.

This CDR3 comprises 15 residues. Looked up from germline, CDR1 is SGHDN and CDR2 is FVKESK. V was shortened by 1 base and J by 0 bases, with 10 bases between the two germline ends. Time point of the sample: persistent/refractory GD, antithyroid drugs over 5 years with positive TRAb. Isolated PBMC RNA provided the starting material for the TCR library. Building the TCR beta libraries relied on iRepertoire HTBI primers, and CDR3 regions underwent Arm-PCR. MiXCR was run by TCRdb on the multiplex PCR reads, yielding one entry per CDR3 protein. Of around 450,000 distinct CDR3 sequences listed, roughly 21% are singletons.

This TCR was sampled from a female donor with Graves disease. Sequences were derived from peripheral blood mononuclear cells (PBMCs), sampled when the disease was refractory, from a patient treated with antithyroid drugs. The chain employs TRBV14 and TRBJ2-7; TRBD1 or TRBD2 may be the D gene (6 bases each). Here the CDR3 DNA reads TGTGCCAGCAGCCAAGTAAGGGGGGCCTCCTACGAGCAGTACTTC. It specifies CASSQVRGASYEQYF. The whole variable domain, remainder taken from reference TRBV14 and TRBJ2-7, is EAGVTQFPSHSVIEKGQTVTLRCDPISGHDNLYWYRRVMGKEIKFLLHFVKESKQDESGMPNNRFLAERTGGTYSTLKVQPAELEDSGVYFCASSQVRGASYEQYFGPGTRLTVT.